This T cell receptor (beta chain) was identified in a study of cytomegalovirus exposure and HLA in healthy donors. V gave up 4 bases and J gave up 7 bases; unmatched junction bases: 7. This CDR3 has 14 amino acids. Germline V CDR1 and CDR2: SGHVS, FQNEAQ. PCR employed 60 Vbeta and 13 Jbeta primers. Produced via immunoSEQ multiplex PCR; TCRdb's table is partial and in-frame only. This sample has about 130,000 clones, with around 73% found just once. This sequence was found in a man aged 50 to 60 in good health and CMV-seronegative. Source material: PBMCs. The genes are TRBV7-8 and TRBJ2-7; 10 positions agree with TRBD1. The chain's CDR3 is CASSSRTGGKEQYF. The CDR3 coding sequence is TGTGCCAGCAGCTCCAGGACAGGGGGAAAGGAGCAGTACTTC.